The entry that follows covers one T cell receptor beta chain sequence. Its antigen remains unknown. The data originate from a study of identical twins. The CDR3 is 15 residues long. CDR1 SEHNR and CDR2 FQNEAQ come from the germline V gene (reference sequence). Trimming stripped 5 bases from V and 5 bases from J, with 17 bases between. Study results and limitations: For cord blood, abundant beta clonotypes had fewer insertions, unlike memory repertoires, which showed none. Rather than following the same donors, the conclusions depended on cross-sectional statistical analysis.

From the 5' RACE reads, TCRdb called clonotypes with MiXCR, one entry per CDR3 protein. Of about 550,000 distinct CDR3 sequences listed, more than 20% are singletons. This sample was also put to use in a study of yellow fever vaccine responses in identical twins.

The V and J genes are TRBV7-9 and TRBJ2-3; D might be TRBD2 (5 bases). The source is a woman between 18 and 30 years old in good health. The sequenced sample was CD4+ T cells sorted from blood. The CDR3 sequence is CASSPDFTAGDTQYF. The CDR3 nucleotides are TGTGCCAGCAGCCCGGATTTTACCGCGGGAGATACGCAGTATTTT. The full variable domain, rest sourced from reference TRBV7-9 and TRBJ2-3, is DTGVSQNPRHKITKRGQNVTFRCDPISEHNRLYWYRQTLGQGPEFLTYFQNEAQLEKSRLLSDRFSAERPKGSFSTLEIQRTEQGDSAMYLCASSPDFTAGDTQYFGPGTRLTVL.